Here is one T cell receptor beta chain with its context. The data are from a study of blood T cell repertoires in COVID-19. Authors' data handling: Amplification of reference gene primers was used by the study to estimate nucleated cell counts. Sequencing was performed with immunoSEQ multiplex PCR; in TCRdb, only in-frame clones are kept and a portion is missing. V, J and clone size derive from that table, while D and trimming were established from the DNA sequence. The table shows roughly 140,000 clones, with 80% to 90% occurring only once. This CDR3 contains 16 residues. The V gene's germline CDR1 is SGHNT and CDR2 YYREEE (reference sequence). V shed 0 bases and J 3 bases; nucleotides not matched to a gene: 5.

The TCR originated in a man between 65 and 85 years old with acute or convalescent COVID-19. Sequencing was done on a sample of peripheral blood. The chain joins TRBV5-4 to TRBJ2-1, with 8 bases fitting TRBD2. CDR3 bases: TGTGCCAGCAGCTTGGACCTAGCGGGCCACTACAATGAGCAGTTCTTC. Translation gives CASSLDLAGHYNEQFF.